Listed here are 32 T cell receptor beta chains from one sample, sequenced in a study of blood T cell repertoires in COVID-19. Some clones are missing from TCRdb's copy, which holds only in-frame ones; the method was immunoSEQ multiplex PCR. The sample carries over 200,000 clones, about 85% recorded once. Sequenced sample: PBMCs or T cells enriched from blood (not recorded which). These receptors originate from a man under 40 who had recovered from COVID-19.

This sequence joins TRBV5-4 and TRBJ1-6; a weak D match, TRBD1 (5 bases). The CDR3 consists of 16 residues. Trimming stripped 0 bases from V and 8 bases from J, with 15 bases between. CDR1 and CDR2 (germline): SGHNT, YYREEE (reference sequence). The CDR3 region has the DNA TGTGCCAGCAGCTTGGCATTGTCGCAGGGCTATTCACCCCTCCACTTT. Amino acid sequence: CASSLALSQGYSPLHF. Full variable domain (missing parts from reference TRBV5-4 and TRBJ1-6): ETGVTQSPTHLIKTRGQQVTLRCSSQSGHNTVSWYQQALGQGPQFIFQYYREEENGRGNFPPRFSGLQFPNYSSELNVNALELDDSALYLCASSLALSQGYSPLHFGNGTRLTVT.

This clone occurred once. The chain employs TRBV5-5 and TRBJ1-5; D is perhaps TRBD1 (5 bases). Germline V gives CDR1 SGHKS, CDR2 YYEKEE (reference sequence). The CDR3 is made up of 17 amino acids. V was clipped by 0 bases and J by 6 bases, with 19 bases between them. The chain's CDR3 is CASSLVVGQGGGQPQHF. DNA for the CDR3: TGTGCCAGCAGCTTGGTCGTGGGCCAGGGCGGTGGTCAGCCCCAGCATTTT.

This sequence joins TRBV7-9 and TRBJ2-1; 7 nucleotides line up with TRBD2. CDR3 length: 15 residues. After removal of 3 bases from V and 9 bases from J, the junction contained 11 bases not matched to a gene. CDR1 and CDR2 (germline): SEHNR, FQNEAQ (reference sequence). The CDR3 spells CASSFPSGYRSEQFF. The CDR3, as DNA: TGTGCCAGCAGCTTCCCTAGCGGCTACAGGAGTGAGCAGTTCTTC.

The chain couples TRBV7-9 to TRBJ2-7, with D possibly TRBD1 on 6 matching bases. Germline CDR1 reads SEHNR; CDR2 reads FQNEAQ (reference sequence). Trimming removed 5 bases at V and 1 base at J, with 15 bases between. The CDR3 consists of 15 residues. The CDR3 DNA follows: TGTGCCAGCAGCCCACTTGGACAGATTTCCTACGAGCAGTACTTC. It translates to CASSPLGQISYEQYF.

This clone appeared a few times. The chain combines TRBV5-1 with TRBJ2-5, with 7 bases identical to TRBD2. Germline CDR1 SGHRS, CDR2 YFSETQ. The trim removed 1 base at V and 2 bases at J, leaving 8 bases unmatched. This CDR3 contains 16 residues. This chain's CDR3 is CASSLNGAGVQETQYF. In DNA, the CDR3 is TGCGCCAGCAGCTTGAACGGGGCGGGGGTTCAAGAGACCCAGTACTTC. Supplemented by reference TRBV5-1 and TRBJ2-5, the full variable domain reads KAGVTQTPRYLIKTRGQQVTLSCSPISGHRSVSWYQQTPGQGLQFLFEYFSETQRNKGNFPGRFSGRQFSNSRSEMNVSTLELGDSALYLCASSLNGAGVQETQYFGPGTRLLVL.

The J gene is TRBJ2-7, the V gene TRBV2; D call uncertain. In germline, CDR1 is SNHLY, CDR2 FYNNEI. This CDR3 has 12 amino acids. Trimming took 2 bases from V and 4 from J, leaving 6 bases between them. The CDR3 coding sequence is TGTGCCAGCAGTGAAATGACTTACGAGCAGTACTTC. Protein product: CASSEMTYEQYF.

The rearrangement links TRBV7-2 to TRBJ2-2, with 10 bases fitting TRBD2. This CDR3 contains 19 residues. Germline assignment: CDR1 SGHTA and CDR2 FQGNSA. V lost 2 bases and J lost 0; bases outside the gene matches: 9. This CDR3 is CASSLRASGSSTNTGELFF. CDR3 coding DNA: TGTGCCAGCAGCTTACGCGCTAGCGGGAGCTCCACGAACACCGGGGAGCTGTTTTTT.

CDR3 coding DNA: TGTGCCAGCACCCGAGGGGGGACCCAGTACTTC. Translation: CASTRGGTQYF. This chain connects TRBV2 to TRBJ2-5; TRBD1 is a possible D gene (6 bases). V lost 7 bases and J lost 7, with 10 bases in between. This CDR3 is built from 11 residues. Per germline, CDR1 SNHLY and CDR2 FYNNEI.

The chain links TRBV10-2 to TRBJ2-2; tentatively, D is TRBD1 (6 bases). The germline CDR1 and CDR2 sequences are WSHSY and SAAADI. The germline V and J ends were trimmed by 7 bases and 6 bases, with 15 bases remaining between them. The CDR3 has 14 residues. In DNA form, the CDR3 reads TGCGCCAGCATCACACAGGGAGTAGCCGGGGAGCTGTTTTTT. Translated, it gives CASITQGVAGELFF.

The chain uses TRBV3-1 (or the pseudogene TRBV3-2) and TRBJ2-6; D gene unclear. The germline CDR1 and CDR2 sequences are LGHDT and YNNKEL (reference sequence). The CDR3 runs to 16 residues. V lost 1 base, J lost 0 bases, and 7 bases lay in between. The CDR3: CASSQGAVSGANVLTF. The CDR3 DNA is TGTGCCAGCAGCCAAGGTGCGGTCTCTGGGGCCAACGTCCTGACTTTC.

The V call is TRBV28, the J call TRBJ2-1; D gene uncertain. This CDR3 is built from 15 residues. CDR1 and CDR2 (germline): MDHEN, SYDVKM. Deletions cut 4 bases from V and 2 bases from J, with 12 bases between. CDR3 in amino acids: CASSSIVVTYNEQFF. CDR3 bases: TGTGCCAGCAGTTCGATAGTAGTAACCTACAATGAGCAGTTCTTC.

The CDR3 coding sequence is TGTGCCAGTAGTATAGGGCAGGGTTTGGGGGCCAACGTCCTGACTTTC. Its translation is CASSIGQGLGANVLTF. The chain is built from TRBV19 and TRBJ2-6, with a possible D match to TRBD1 (5 bases). This CDR3 region has 16 residues. The germline gives CDR1 LNHDA, CDR2 SQIVND (reference sequence). V was clipped by 1 base and J by 4 bases, with 11 bases between them.

The chain has TRBV21-1 and TRBJ1-4; the table assigns TRBD1, which was not confirmed against the DNA. TRBV21-1 is reported as a pseudogene. This CDR3 comprises 16 residues. CDR3 sequence: CANNRAEFLRVEKLFF. The CDR3 DNA sequence: TGTGCCAACAACAGGGCGGAATTCCTCCGGGTTGAAAAACTGTTTTTT.

The rearrangement uses TRBV19 and TRBJ1-1; D is unresolved. Trimming left V 5 bases short and J 3 bases short, with 10 bases between. The CDR3 consists of 13 residues. Germline values: CDR1 LNHDA, CDR2 SQIVND (reference sequence). The CDR3, as DNA: TGTGCCAGTAGTGCCGGGTCTTACACTGAAGCTTTCTTT. Its protein product is CASSAGSYTEAFF.

The rearrangement links TRBV7-9 to TRBJ2-5, with TRBD2 matching over 8 bases. The J segment lost 1 base and the V segment lost 5 bases, leaving 9 bases of the junction unmatched. Looked up from germline, CDR1 is SEHNR and CDR2 is FQNEAQ (reference sequence). This CDR3 is built from 16 residues. The CDR3 DNA follows: TGTGCCAGCAGCCGACGGACTAGCTCGCCCCAAGAGACCCAGTACTTC. Its protein is CASSRRTSSPQETQYF.

CDR3 sequence reads: CASSSTGQGGYTF. CDR3 coding DNA: TGTGCCAGCAGCTCCACTGGTCAGGGTGGCTACACCTTC. The J gene is TRBJ1-2, the V gene TRBV7-9; possibly TRBD1 for D (5 bases). V lost 4 bases, J lost 7 bases, and 13 bases lay in between. Germline CDR1 SEHNR, CDR2 FQNEAQ (reference sequence). The CDR3 contains 13 residues. The full variable domain, with the rest looked up from reference TRBV7-9 and TRBJ1-2, is DTGVSQNPRHKITKRGQNVTFRCDPISEHNRLYWYRQTLGQGPEFLTYFQNEAQLEKSRLLSDRFSAERPKGSFSTLEIQRTEQGDSAMYLCASSSTGQGGYTFGSGTRLTVV.

The V gene is TRBV3-1 (or the pseudogene TRBV3-2), the J gene TRBJ1-5; D remains ambiguous. Trimming left V 1 base short and J 3 bases short, with 4 bases between. Germline values: CDR1 LGHDT, CDR2 YNNKEL (reference sequence). There are 13 residues in the CDR3. CDR3 nucleotides: TGTGCCAGCAGCCAAGGAGTCAATCAGCCCCAGCATTTT. This sequence encodes CASSQGVNQPQHF.

The chain is built from TRBV5-3 and TRBJ2-2; 7 positions match TRBD2. TRBV5-3 is labeled an ORF, and its function is uncertain. This CDR3 has 14 residues. V shed 5 bases, J shed 6 bases, and the junction held 7 bases outside the gene matches. CDR3: CARRETGLAGELFF. The CDR3 DNA reads TGTGCCAGAAGGGAAACCGGACTAGCCGGGGAGCTGTTTTTT.

CDR3 nucleotide sequence: TGTGCCAGCAGGAGGGATAATGAAAAACTGTTTTTT. It encodes CASRRDNEKLFF. This chain joins TRBV5-4 and TRBJ1-4; D uncertain. Germline V CDR1 and CDR2: SGHNT, YYREEE (reference sequence). V lost 5 bases to trimming and J lost 4 bases, with 6 bases between them. The CDR3 has 12 residues.

The chain is built from TRBV28 and TRBJ1-2; a weak D match, TRBD1 (5 bases). CDR1 is MDHEN, CDR2 SYDVKM, per germline. The CDR3 spans 13 residues. The germline V and J ends were trimmed by 4 bases and 4 bases, with 10 bases remaining between them. This CDR3 is CASSSGGGYGYTF. The CDR3 DNA is TGTGCCAGCAGTTCGGGGGGGGGCTATGGCTACACCTTC.

This chain links TRBV11-2 with TRBJ2-3; maybe TRBD2 (7 bases). V was pared by 5 bases and J by 1 base, with 16 bases between. The CDR3 is 16 residues long. The germline CDR1 and CDR2 sequences are SGHAT and FQNNGV. Written as DNA, the CDR3 is TGTGCCAGCAGCCATAGACGGGGGGCTGGCACAGATACGCAGTATTTT. Amino acids: CASSHRRGAGTDTQYF.

The J gene is TRBJ2-5, the V gene TRBV9; 8 nucleotides line up with TRBD2. The CDR3 totals 14 residues. Germline V gene lookup returns CDR1 SGDLS and CDR2 YYNGEE. Unmatched junction bases numbered 10, after V lost 7 bases and J lost 5 bases. CDR3 amino acids: CASASTSGGETQYF. As DNA, the CDR3 is TGTGCCAGCGCAAGTACTAGCGGTGGGGAGACCCAGTACTTC.

The V and J genes are TRBV28 and TRBJ1-5; D possibly corresponds to TRBD1 (6 bases). The V end lost 6 bases, the J end lost 6 bases, and 18 bases lay between the germline ends. Germline CDR1 MDHEN, CDR2 SYDVKM. CDR3 size: 15 residues. The CDR3 spells CASRPTQGFVQPQHF. DNA of the CDR3: TGTGCCAGCAGACCTACGCAGGGGTTCGTTCAGCCCCAGCATTTT.

The genes are TRBV12-3 or TRBV12-4 and TRBJ2-3, with D maybe TRBD2 (6 bases). CDR3 length: 13 residues. Trimming cost V 4 bases and J 5 bases, with 10 bases left between them. The CDR3 nucleotides are TGTGCCAGCAGTTCCCTCGGGGGAGATACGCAGTATTTT. Amino acid sequence: CASSSLGGDTQYF.

The V call is TRBV6-1, the J call TRBJ1-1; 10 positions agree with TRBD1. Losses at the gene ends were 3 bases for V and 7 bases for J; bases not matched to a gene: 5. Looked up from germline, CDR1 is MNHNS and CDR2 is SASEGT. The CDR3 consists of 14 residues. CDR3 bases: TGTGCCAGCAGTGACGGGACAGGGGTCTTTGAAGCTTTCTTT. Protein sequence: CASSDGTGVFEAFF.

The V call is TRBV7-2, the J call TRBJ1-5; possible D gene TRBD1, 5 bases. Trimming cost V 0 bases and J 9 bases, with 9 bases left between them. The CDR3 runs 13 residues. Germline values: CDR1 SGHTA, CDR2 FQGNSA. The CDR3 region is CASSLAGERPQHF. In DNA, the CDR3 is TGTGCCAGCAGCTTAGCAGGGGAACGGCCCCAGCATTTT. Combining the CDR3 with reference TRBV7-2 and TRBJ1-5 gives the whole variable domain GAGVSQSPSNKVTEKGKDVELRCDPISGHTALYWYRQSLGQGLEFLIYFQGNSAPDKSGLPSDRFSAERTGGSVSTLTIQRTQQEDSAVYLCASSLAGERPQHFGDGTRLSIL.

This clone was seen once. The chain is built from TRBV18 and TRBJ1-2; D is unclear. V lost 2 bases, J lost 1 base, and 8 bases lay in between. The CDR3 spans 14 residues. The germline CDR1 and CDR2 sequences are KGHSH and LQKENI. The CDR3 is CASSPSTVNYGYTF. DNA for the CDR3: TGTGCCAGCTCACCATCTACAGTTAACTATGGCTACACCTTC.

The rearrangement links TRBV27 to TRBJ1-2; D is undetermined. CDR1 MNHEY and CDR2 SMNVEV come from the germline V gene (reference sequence). This CDR3 spans 17 amino acids. V gave up 3 bases and J gave up 0 bases, with 17 bases separating them. CDR3 loop: CASSFLRPGDANYGYTF. CDR3 coding DNA: TGTGCCAGCAGTTTCCTAAGACCGGGAGATGCTAACTATGGCTACACCTTC.

The table lists this clone with a few counts. This chain links TRBV12-3 or TRBV12-4 with TRBJ1-5; 8 bases fit TRBD1. V dropped 6 bases and J dropped 2; count of bases not matched to a gene: 0. The CDR3 is 13 amino acids. The CDR3 loop reads CASRGQGNQPQHF. The DNA of the CDR3 is TGTGCCAGCAGGGGACAGGGCAATCAGCCCCAGCATTTT.

V gene TRBV12-3 or TRBV12-4 combines with J gene TRBJ2-1; 8 positions agree with TRBD1. The CDR3 totals 12 residues. The ends lost 7 bases at V and 9 bases at J; junction bases unmatched: 5. The CDR3 loop is CASNPQGGEQFF. CDR3 DNA: TGTGCCAGCAATCCACAGGGGGGTGAGCAGTTCTTC.

The rearrangement joins TRBV7-9 to TRBJ2-7; D unresolved. V dropped 5 bases and J dropped 3 bases, with 20 bases sitting between them. This CDR3 spans 16 amino acids. Looked up from germline, CDR1 is SEHNR and CDR2 is FQNEAQ (reference sequence). The DNA for the CDR3 is TGTGCCAGCAGCGACCTTCTGAAGCAGGTTGACTACGAGCAGTACTTC. Protein product: CASSDLLKQVDYEQYF. Complete variable domain (other parts from reference TRBV7-9 and TRBJ2-7): DTGVSQNPRHKITKRGQNVTFRCDPISEHNRLYWYRQTLGQGPEFLTYFQNEAQLEKSRLLSDRFSAERPKGSFSTLEIQRTEQGDSAMYLCASSDLLKQVDYEQYFGPGTRLTVT.

The rearrangement uses TRBV30 and TRBJ1-6, with D possibly matching TRBD1 (6 bases). There are 20 residues in the CDR3. The V gene lost 5 bases and the J gene lost 7 bases, with 33 bases spanning the gap. Germline CDR1 GTSNPN, CDR2 SVGIG (reference sequence). CDR3 sequence (DNA): TGTGCCTGGGAACGTTCAAGGACAGTCGGGACCTCCCAGGGGAATTCACCCCTCCACTTT. As protein: CAWERSRTVGTSQGNSPLHF.